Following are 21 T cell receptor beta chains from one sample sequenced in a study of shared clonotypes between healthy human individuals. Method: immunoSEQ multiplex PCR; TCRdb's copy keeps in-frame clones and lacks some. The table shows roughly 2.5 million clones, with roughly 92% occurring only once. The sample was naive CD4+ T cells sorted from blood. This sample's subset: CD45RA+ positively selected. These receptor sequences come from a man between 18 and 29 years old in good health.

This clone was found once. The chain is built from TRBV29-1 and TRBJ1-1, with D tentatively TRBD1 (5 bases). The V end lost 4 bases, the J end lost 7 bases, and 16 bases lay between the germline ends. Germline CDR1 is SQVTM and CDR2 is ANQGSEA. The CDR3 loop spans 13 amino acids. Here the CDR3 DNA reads TGCAGCGTTGGGATAAAGGGGACGGGTGAAGCTTTCTTT. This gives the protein CSVGIKGTGEAFF.

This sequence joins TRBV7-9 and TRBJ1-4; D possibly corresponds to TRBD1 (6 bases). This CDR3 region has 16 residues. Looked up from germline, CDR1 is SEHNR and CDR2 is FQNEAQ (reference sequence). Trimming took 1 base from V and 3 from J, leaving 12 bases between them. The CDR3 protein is CASSLGGGTPNEKLFF. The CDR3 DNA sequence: TGTGCCAGCAGCTTAGGCGGGGGGACACCTAATGAAAAACTGTTTTTT. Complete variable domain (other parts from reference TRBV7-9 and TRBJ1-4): DTGVSQNPRHKITKRGQNVTFRCDPISEHNRLYWYRQTLGQGPEFLTYFQNEAQLEKSRLLSDRFSAERPKGSFSTLEIQRTEQGDSAMYLCASSLGGGTPNEKLFFGSGTQLSVL.

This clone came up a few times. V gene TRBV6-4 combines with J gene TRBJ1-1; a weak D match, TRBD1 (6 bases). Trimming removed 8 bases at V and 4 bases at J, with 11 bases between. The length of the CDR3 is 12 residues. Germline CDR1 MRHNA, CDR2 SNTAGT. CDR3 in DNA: TGTGCCAGCCTCAGGGGAAGCACTGAAGCTTTCTTT. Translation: CASLRGSTEAFF.

In DNA, the CDR3 is TGCGCCAGCAGCCAAGCTAGCGGGGGCACAGATACGCAGTATTTT. This translates into CASSQASGGTDTQYF. The genes are TRBV4-1 and TRBJ2-3, with 9 bases fitting TRBD2. The V segment lost 1 base and the J segment 1 base; nucleotides outside the gene matches: 0. This CDR3 region has 15 residues. The germline V gene has CDR1 MGHRA and CDR2 YSYEKL.

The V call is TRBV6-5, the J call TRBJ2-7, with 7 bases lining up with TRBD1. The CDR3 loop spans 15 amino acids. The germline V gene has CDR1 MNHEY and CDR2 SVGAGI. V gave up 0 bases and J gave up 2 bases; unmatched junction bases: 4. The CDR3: CASSYSTGLAYEQYF. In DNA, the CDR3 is TGTGCCAGCAGTTACTCGACAGGGTTAGCCTACGAGCAGTACTTC.

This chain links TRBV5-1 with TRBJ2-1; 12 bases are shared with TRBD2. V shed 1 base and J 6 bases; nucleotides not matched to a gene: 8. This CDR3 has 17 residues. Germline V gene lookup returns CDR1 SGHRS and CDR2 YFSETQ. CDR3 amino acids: CASSLQPLAGGPNEQFF. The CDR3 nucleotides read TGCGCCAGCAGCTTGCAACCCCTAGCGGGGGGGCCCAATGAGCAGTTCTTC.

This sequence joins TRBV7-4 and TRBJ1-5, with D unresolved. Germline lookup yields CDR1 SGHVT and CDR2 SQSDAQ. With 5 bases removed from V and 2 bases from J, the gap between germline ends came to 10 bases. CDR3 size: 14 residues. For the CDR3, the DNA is TGTGCCAGCAGCCCCAACCGGGGCAATCAGCCCCAGCATTTT. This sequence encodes CASSPNRGNQPQHF. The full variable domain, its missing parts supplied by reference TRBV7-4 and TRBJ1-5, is GAGVSQSPRYKVAKRGRDVALRCDSISGHVTLYWYRQTLGQGSEVLTYSQSDAQRDKSGRPSGRFSAERPERSVSTLKIQRTEQGDSAVYLCASSPNRGNQPQHFGDGTRLSIL.

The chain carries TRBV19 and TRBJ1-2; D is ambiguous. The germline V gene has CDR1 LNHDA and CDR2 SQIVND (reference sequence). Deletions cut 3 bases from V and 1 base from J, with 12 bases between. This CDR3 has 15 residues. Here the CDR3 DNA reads TGTGCCAGTAGTATTGTGTCGGTCGATAACTATGGCTACACCTTC. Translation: CASSIVSVDNYGYTF.

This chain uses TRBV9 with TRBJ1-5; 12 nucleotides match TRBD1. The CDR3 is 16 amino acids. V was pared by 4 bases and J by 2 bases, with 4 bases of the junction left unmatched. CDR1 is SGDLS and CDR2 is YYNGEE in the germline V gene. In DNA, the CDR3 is TGTGCCAGCAGCATAGGGACAGGGGGCGGCAATCAGCCCCAGCATTTT. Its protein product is CASSIGTGGGNQPQHF. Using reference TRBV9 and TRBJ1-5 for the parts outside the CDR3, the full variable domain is DSGVTQTPKHLITATGQRVTLRCSPRSGDLSVYWYQQSLDQGLQFLIQYYNGEERAKGNILERFSAQQFPDLHSELNLSSLELGDSALYFCASSIGTGGGNQPQHFGDGTRLSIL.

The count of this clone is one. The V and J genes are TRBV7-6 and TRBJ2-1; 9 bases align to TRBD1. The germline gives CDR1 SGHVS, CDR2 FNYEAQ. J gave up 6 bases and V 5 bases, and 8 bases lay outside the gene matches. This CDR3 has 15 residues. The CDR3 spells CASSPPPGQGNEQFF. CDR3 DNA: TGTGCCAGCAGCCCTCCTCCGGGACAGGGCAATGAGCAGTTCTTC.

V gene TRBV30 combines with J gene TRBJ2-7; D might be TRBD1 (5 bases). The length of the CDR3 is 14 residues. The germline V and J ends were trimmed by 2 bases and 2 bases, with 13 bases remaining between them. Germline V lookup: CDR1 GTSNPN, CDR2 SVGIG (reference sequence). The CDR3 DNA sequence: TGTGCCTGGAGTTCGACAGATTTTACCTACGAGCAGTACTTC. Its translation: CAWSSTDFTYEQYF.

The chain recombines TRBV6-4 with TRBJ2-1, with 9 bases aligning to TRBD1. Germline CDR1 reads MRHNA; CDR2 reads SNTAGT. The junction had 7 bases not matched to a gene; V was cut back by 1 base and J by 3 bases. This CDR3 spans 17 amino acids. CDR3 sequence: CASSDWPGTGNYNEQFF. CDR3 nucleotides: TGTGCCAGCAGTGACTGGCCCGGGACAGGGAACTACAATGAGCAGTTCTTC.

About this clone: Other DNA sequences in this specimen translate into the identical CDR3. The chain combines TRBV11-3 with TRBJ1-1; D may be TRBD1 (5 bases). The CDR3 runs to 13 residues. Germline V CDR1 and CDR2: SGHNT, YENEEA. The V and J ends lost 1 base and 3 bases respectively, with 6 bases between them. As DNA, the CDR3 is TGTGCCAGCAGCTTAGGAGGGGACACTGAAGCTTTCTTT. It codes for CASSLGGDTEAFF.

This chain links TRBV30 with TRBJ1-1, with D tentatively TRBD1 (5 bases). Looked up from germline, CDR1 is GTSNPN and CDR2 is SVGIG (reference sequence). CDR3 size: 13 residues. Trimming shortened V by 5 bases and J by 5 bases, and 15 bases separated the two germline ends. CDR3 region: CAWSQSGGTEAFF. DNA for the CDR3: TGTGCCTGGTCCCAAAGTGGGGGAACTGAAGCTTTCTTT.

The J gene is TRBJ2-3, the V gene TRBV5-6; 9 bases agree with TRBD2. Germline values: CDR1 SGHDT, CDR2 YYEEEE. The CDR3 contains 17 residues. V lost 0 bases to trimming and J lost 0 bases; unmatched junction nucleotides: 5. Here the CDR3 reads CASSLGPGTSSTDTQYF. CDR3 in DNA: TGTGCCAGCAGCTTGGGCCCGGGGACTAGCAGCACAGATACGCAGTATTTT.

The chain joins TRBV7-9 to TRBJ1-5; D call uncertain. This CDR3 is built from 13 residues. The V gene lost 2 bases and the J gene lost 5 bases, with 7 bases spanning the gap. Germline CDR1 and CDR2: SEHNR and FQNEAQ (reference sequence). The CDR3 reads CASSLRVHQPQHF. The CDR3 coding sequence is TGTGCCAGCAGCTTAAGGGTTCATCAGCCCCAGCATTTT.

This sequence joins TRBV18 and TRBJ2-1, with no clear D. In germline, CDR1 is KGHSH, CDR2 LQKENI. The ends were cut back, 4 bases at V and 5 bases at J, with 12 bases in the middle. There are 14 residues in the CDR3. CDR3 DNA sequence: TGTGCCAGCTCACTGAGTCGCTACGACAATGAGCAGTTCTTC. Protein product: CASSLSRYDNEQFF.

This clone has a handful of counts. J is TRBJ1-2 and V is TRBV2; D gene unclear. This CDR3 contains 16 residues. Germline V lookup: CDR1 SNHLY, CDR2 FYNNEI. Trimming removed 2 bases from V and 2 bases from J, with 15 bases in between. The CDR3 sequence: CASSERGRSPNYGYTF. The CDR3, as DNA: TGTGCCAGCAGTGAACGGGGAAGAAGCCCAAACTATGGCTACACCTTC.

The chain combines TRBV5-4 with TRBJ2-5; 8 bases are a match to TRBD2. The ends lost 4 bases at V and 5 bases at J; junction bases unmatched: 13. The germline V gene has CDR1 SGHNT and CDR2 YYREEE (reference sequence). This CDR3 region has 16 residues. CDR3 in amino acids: CASSPPPSAGVETQYF. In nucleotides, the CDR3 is TGTGCCAGCAGCCCACCCCCGTCAGCGGGGGTGGAGACCCAGTACTTC.

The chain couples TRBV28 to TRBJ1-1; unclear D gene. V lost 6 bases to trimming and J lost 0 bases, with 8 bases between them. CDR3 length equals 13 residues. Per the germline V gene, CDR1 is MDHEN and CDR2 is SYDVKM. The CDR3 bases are TGTGCCAGCAGCTTCATGCTGAACACTGAAGCTTTCTTT. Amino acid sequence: CASSFMLNTEAFF.

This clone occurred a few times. The CDR3 spells CASRRGTQGNEKLFF. The CDR3 coding sequence is TGTGCCAGCAGGAGGGGGACCCAGGGAAATGAAAAACTGTTTTTT. This chain links TRBV6-5 with TRBJ1-4; tentatively, D is TRBD1 (6 bases). The CDR3 sequence is 15 residues long. Germline CDR1 is MNHEY and CDR2 is SVGAGI. V was cut by 6 bases and J by 5 bases, with 16 bases left in between.